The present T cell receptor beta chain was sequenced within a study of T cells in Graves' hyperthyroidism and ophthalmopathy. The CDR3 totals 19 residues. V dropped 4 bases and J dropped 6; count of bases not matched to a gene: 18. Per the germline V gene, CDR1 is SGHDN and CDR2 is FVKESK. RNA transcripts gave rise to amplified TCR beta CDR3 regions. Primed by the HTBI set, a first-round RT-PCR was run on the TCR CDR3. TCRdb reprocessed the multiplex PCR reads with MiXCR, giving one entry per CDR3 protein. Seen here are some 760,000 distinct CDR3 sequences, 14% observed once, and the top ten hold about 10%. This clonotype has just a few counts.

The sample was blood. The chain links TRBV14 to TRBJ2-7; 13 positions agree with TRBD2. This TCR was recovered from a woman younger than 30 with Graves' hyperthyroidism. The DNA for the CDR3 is TGTGCCAGCAGCCCCCGGCCGGGACTAGCGGGACTTTCCCGCGCCGAGCAGTACTTC. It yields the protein CASSPRPGLAGLSRAEQYF.